These 24 T cell receptor beta chains came from one sample sequenced in a study of shared clonotypes between healthy human individuals. Here immunoSEQ multiplex PCR was the method, and the copy in TCRdb shows in-frame clones only, minus some. The repertoire holds about 2.4 million clones, with under 95% as singletons. Sequenced material: naive CD4+ T cells from PBMCs. Subset indicated: CD45RA+ positively selected. These receptor sequences come from a man in his late teens or twenties in good health. Some clones in this sample may be carry-over from other donors' samples.

CDR3 coding DNA: TGTGCCAGCAGCGTAGGGCCGGACAGGTTTTGGGGGGATAGTGAGCAGTTCTTC. Residues: CASSVGPDRFWGDSEQFF. The chain combines TRBV9 with TRBJ2-1, with D tentatively TRBD1 (7 bases). The CDR3 has 18 residues. Germline assignment: CDR1 SGDLS and CDR2 YYNGEE. Trimming stripped 0 bases from V and 9 bases from J, with 25 bases between.

The genes are TRBV4-1 and TRBJ1-2, with D unclear. CDR3 length: 17 residues. In germline, CDR1 is MGHRA, CDR2 YSYEKL. The V and J ends lost 0 bases and 2 bases respectively, with 16 bases between them. The CDR3 is CASSQDLVGVRNYGYTF. As DNA, the CDR3 is TGCGCCAGCAGCCAAGATCTTGTTGGGGTACGGAACTATGGCTACACCTTC.

This chain connects TRBV5-1 to TRBJ2-2, with D maybe TRBD1 (5 bases). Trimming stripped 0 bases from V and 4 bases from J, with 10 bases between. The CDR3 length is 15 residues. Germline V gene sequence: CDR1 SGHRS, CDR2 YFSETQ. The CDR3 region has the DNA TGCGCCAGCAGCTTGGCCGAAGGGGTCACCGGGGAGCTGTTTTTT. It translates to CASSLAEGVTGELFF.

This chain uses TRBV19 with TRBJ2-1, with 8 bases lining up with TRBD2. The CDR3 has 15 amino acids. Germline-derived CDR1 and CDR2 are LNHDA and SQIVND (reference sequence). The J segment lost 2 bases and the V segment lost 5 bases, leaving 5 bases of the junction unmatched. The DNA for the CDR3 is TGTGCCAGTAGTGCCGGGACTAGTCCCTACAATGAGCAGTTCTTC. It codes for CASSAGTSPYNEQFF.

V and J are TRBV12-5 and TRBJ2-6; D possibly corresponds to TRBD2 (5 bases). The germline gives CDR1 LGHNT, CDR2 FRNRAP. The CDR3 totals 15 residues. Between the trimmed V and J ends, which lost 5 bases and 2 bases, there was a span of 10 bases. CDR3 bases: TGTGCTAGTGGTCGGGGTGAGGCTGGGGCCAACGTCCTGACTTTC. It codes for CASGRGEAGANVLTF.

The rearrangement joins TRBV5-1 to TRBJ2-2; TRBD2 matches at 8 bases. The V and J ends lost 4 bases and 6 bases, in that order; junction bases with no gene match: 11. Germline values: CDR1 SGHRS, CDR2 YFSETQ. This CDR3 comprises 16 residues. The CDR3 DNA sequence: TGCGCCAGCAGCGACCCGGGACTAGTTGAGGCCGGGGAGCTGTTTTTT. This encodes CASSDPGLVEAGELFF.

The V call is TRBV28, the J call TRBJ1-3; maybe TRBD1 (5 bases). This CDR3 is 16 amino acids long. Germline CDR1 MDHEN, CDR2 SYDVKM. V was clipped by 5 bases and J by 0 bases, with 14 bases between them. In nucleotides, the CDR3 is TGTGCCAGCAGTCGTTACAGGCTTTCCTCTGGAAACACCATATATTTT. This codes for CASSRYRLSSGNTIYF.

The J gene is TRBJ2-1, the V gene TRBV6-1; TRBD1 or TRBD2 may be the D gene (5 bases each). The CDR3 is 13 amino acids. The germline gives CDR1 MNHNS, CDR2 SASEGT. V was trimmed by 2 bases and J by 15 bases, leaving 17 bases between them. CDR3 in amino acids: CASSESFGTPLFF. The CDR3 bases are TGTGCCAGCAGTGAATCTTTCGGGACCCCTCTGTTCTTC.

The chain recombines TRBV28 with TRBJ2-7, with D uncertain. Germline CDR1 MDHEN, CDR2 SYDVKM. Trimming took off 5 bases at V and 4 bases at J, with 12 bases between the two ends. The CDR3 covers 13 residues. CDR3 nucleotides: TGTGCCAGCAGTCCGGGTTTGGAGTACGAGCAGTACTTC. Translation gives CASSPGLEYEQYF. The whole variable domain, filled in from reference TRBV28 and TRBJ2-7, reads DVKVTQSSRYLVKRTGEKVFLECVQDMDHENMFWYRQDPGLGLRLIYFSYDVKMKEKGDIPEGYSVSREKKERFSLILESASTNQTSMYLCASSPGLEYEQYFGPGTRLTVT.

The rearrangement links TRBV2 to TRBJ1-3; tentative D call: TRBD1 (5 bases). The CDR3 has 16 amino acids. Germline CDR1 and CDR2: SNHLY and FYNNEI. V gave up 6 bases and J gave up 2 bases, with 17 bases separating them. This chain's CDR3 is CASSLSRQGAGNTIYF. The CDR3 nucleotides read TGTGCCAGCAGCTTAAGTAGGCAGGGAGCTGGAAACACCATATATTTT.

The V gene is TRBV10-3, the J gene TRBJ2-7, with 10 nucleotides matching TRBD1. The CDR3 length is 15 residues. Trimming cost V 2 bases and J 6 bases; bases outside gene matches: 7. Germline lookup yields CDR1 ENHRY and CDR2 SYGVKD. CDR3 loop: CAISERDRGNGEQYF. The CDR3 nucleotides read TGTGCCATCAGTGAGCGGGACAGGGGCAATGGCGAGCAGTACTTC.

The DNA of the CDR3 is TGCGCCAGCTCCTTGGGGAACGCGGGGACCACCTACGAGCAGTACTTC. The encoded protein is CASSLGNAGTTYEQYF. This chain joins TRBV5-1 and TRBJ2-7; tentatively, D is TRBD2 (6 bases). This CDR3 has 16 residues. V lost 7 bases and J lost 2, with 22 bases in between. Looked up from germline, CDR1 is SGHRS and CDR2 is YFSETQ.

V and J are TRBV5-4 and TRBJ1-2; TRBD1 aligns across 10 bases. Germline V gene sequence: CDR1 SGHNT, CDR2 YYREEE (reference sequence). There are 14 residues in the CDR3. The V segment lost 0 bases and the J segment 8 bases; nucleotides outside the gene matches: 4. Here the CDR3 DNA reads TGTGCCAGCAGCTTGGGACAGGGGGCGCAAGGCTACACCTTC. Translating gives CASSLGQGAQGYTF.

The V gene is TRBV11-1, the J gene TRBJ2-1; no clear D gene. Trimming stripped 2 bases from V and 6 bases from J, with 5 bases between. The CDR3 is 12 amino acids. CDR1 is SGHAT and CDR2 is FQDESV in the germline V gene (reference sequence). Here the CDR3 DNA reads TGTGCCAGCAGCTTAATCCGCAATGAGCAGTTCTTC. Translating gives CASSLIRNEQFF.

Concerning this clone itself: The sample contains more than one DNA sequence encoding this CDR3. This chain links TRBV19 with TRBJ1-2, with 11 bases fitting TRBD1. The CDR3 covers 14 residues. The trim removed 4 bases at V and 2 bases at J, leaving 0 bases unmatched. CDR1 and CDR2 (germline): LNHDA, SQIVND (reference sequence). For the CDR3, the DNA is TGTGCCAGTAGTAGGGACAGGGGGAACTATGGCTACACCTTC. Its translation: CASSRDRGNYGYTF.

The sample holds a few counts of this clone. V gene TRBV28 combines with J gene TRBJ1-1; D ambiguous. CDR1 and CDR2 from the germline V gene are MDHEN and SYDVKM. V dropped 4 bases and J dropped 5 bases, with 8 bases sitting between them. The CDR3 extends over 12 amino acids. The CDR3 sequence is CASSYSDTEAFF. CDR3 bases: TGTGCCAGCAGTTATTCGGATACTGAAGCTTTCTTT.

The genes are TRBV18 and TRBJ2-7; D possibly uses TRBD1 or TRBD2 (5 bases each). This CDR3 spans 16 amino acids. The ends were cut back, 1 base at V and 4 bases at J, with 17 bases in the middle. CDR1 is KGHSH, CDR2 LQKENI, per germline. The CDR3 nucleotides read TGTGCCAGCTCACCACGGTTAGCAGGGACGGAGTACGAGCAGTACTTC. Translated, it gives CASSPRLAGTEYEQYF.

For the CDR3, the DNA is TGCGCCAGCAGCCCAACACCAGTGTACACCAACACAGATACGCAGTATTTT. Its translation is CASSPTPVYTNTDTQYF. The gene calls are TRBV4-3 and TRBJ2-3; D is ambiguous. Per the germline V gene, CDR1 is LGHNA and CDR2 is YSLEER. The CDR3 covers 17 residues. The V end was cut by 4 bases, the J end by 2 bases, with 19 bases between.

For this clone: This CDR3 is also generated by other DNA sequences in the sample. The CDR3: CASSIGGRGQPQHF. The DNA of the CDR3 is TGTGCCAGTAGTATCGGGGGGCGAGGTCAGCCCCAGCATTTT. The chain uses TRBV19 and TRBJ1-5; TRBD1 might be the D (6 bases). This CDR3 is 14 amino acids long. The germline CDR1 and CDR2 sequences are LNHDA and SQIVND (reference sequence). V gave up 3 bases and J gave up 6 bases, with 12 bases separating them.

V and J are TRBV7-9 and TRBJ2-7; 10 positions match TRBD2. The ends lost 1 base at V and 6 bases at J; junction bases unmatched: 9. Per the germline V gene, CDR1 is SEHNR and CDR2 is FQNEAQ (reference sequence). The CDR3 runs 16 residues. DNA for the CDR3: TGTGCCAGCAGCTTAGGGATCCTAGCGGGGGTTGGCGAGCAGTACTTC. It yields the protein CASSLGILAGVGEQYF.

The chain combines TRBV7-6 with TRBJ2-7; 8 bases map to TRBD2. J lost 2 bases, V lost 2 bases, and 11 bases had no gene match. Germline CDR1 is SGHVS and CDR2 is FNYEAQ. There are 17 residues in the CDR3. The CDR3, as DNA: TGTGCCAGCAGCTTATATTCGGCGACTAGCGCAACCTACGAGCAGTACTTC. The encoded protein is CASSLYSATSATYEQYF.

The CDR3 protein is CASSLSGTGMVNGYTF. The CDR3 DNA sequence: TGTGCCAGCAGCTTATCCGGGACAGGGATGGTAAATGGCTACACCTTC. The chain carries TRBV11-2 and TRBJ1-2; TRBD1 matches at 9 bases. The V segment lost 2 bases and the J segment 6 bases; nucleotides outside the gene matches: 10. Germline-derived CDR1 and CDR2 are SGHAT and FQNNGV. The CDR3 is made up of 16 amino acids.

This chain connects TRBV5-4 to TRBJ1-4; 10 positions match TRBD1. The CDR3 is 18 amino acids. CDR1 and CDR2 (germline): SGHNT, YYREEE (reference sequence). The junction had 7 bases not matched to a gene; V was cut back by 0 bases and J by 2 bases. Here the CDR3 reads CASSLGGDRGATNEKLFF. The CDR3 nucleotides read TGTGCCAGCAGCTTGGGGGGGGACAGGGGAGCGACTAATGAAAAACTGTTTTTT.

The chain links TRBV5-1 to TRBJ2-2; D remains ambiguous. The V gene lost 1 base and the J gene lost 0 bases, with 10 bases spanning the gap. Germline values: CDR1 SGHRS, CDR2 YFSETQ. The length of the CDR3 is 16 residues. CDR3 loop: CASSLFLGANTGELFF. DNA for the CDR3: TGCGCCAGCAGCTTGTTTCTGGGCGCGAACACCGGGGAGCTGTTTTTT.